This section outlines one T cell receptor (beta chain) sequence together with its context. This clone was detected a few times. It lacks a known antigen. No per-base quality is available; no much larger clone lies one base away. The cohort comprised fewer than 700 healthy bone marrow donors. Cohort members were all nominally healthy when sampled, although unrecorded immune exposures were likely present. The donor tested CMV seronegative, placing the donor among the 350 to 400 seronegative members of the cohort. Each donor provided a peripheral blood sample, and peripheral blood mononuclear cells were used for TCR beta sequencing. The Qiagen DNeasy Blood Extraction Kit was used to extract genomic DNA from the blood cell samples. This record belongs to a study of cytomegalovirus exposure and HLA in healthy donors (dated by TCRdb to 2016 to 2017). Describing the broader study: An earlier analysis of several hundred of the donors reported more than 250 Gb of sequence data and 117 million unique TCR beta sequences from 150 million to 200 million T cells. An early release covering roughly 580 HLA-typed donors comprised about 320 gigabases of sequencing data and around 86 million unique TCR sequences. Among the 398 genotyped donors, 81% belonged to the genetic ancestry cluster associated with self-reported Caucasian donors. The study aimed to test whether cataloging public T cell receptors could reveal signatures of past pathogen exposure. Using immunosequencing, the study profiled T cell repertoires from approximately 700 subjects and related those repertoires to cytomegalovirus serostatus. Besides the first cohort of 550 to 750 subjects, a separate validation cohort made up of 90 to 150 different subjects was used. The study combined high-throughput TCR immunosequencing, statistical association of individual TCRs with disease status, and machine learning to predict cytomegalovirus infection status. In a later analysis, previously published TCR beta repertoires from several hundred donors were re-analyzed and high-resolution HLA genotyping was added so that TCR occurrence patterns could be studied. In the later analysis, no new phenotypic data were used to find candidate immune exposures; instead, reliance was placed on TCR beta sequences and their occurrence across donors. In an earlier analysis of about 590 of the donors, high-throughput TCR beta sequencing was used to judge whether each TCR beta V gene segment behaved as functional or pseudogenic. Alongside the repertoire data, information on donor age, sex, ethnicity and CMV serostatus was compiled. A later genetic analysis took genome-wide SNP genotypes for 398 of the 666 donors and used that subset as a discovery cohort. Every repertoire in the discovery cohort had been generated on one and the same sequencing platform. HLA typing included class I and class II loci at four-digit resolution. Typing coverage varied by locus: about 620-630 donors for A, B, C, DRB1 and DQB1; around 560 for DQA1; 606 for DPA1; roughly 450 for DPB1. Four or five DR-DQ haplotypes were treated as single units for association and clustering because of strong linkage in the cohort. Across around 400 genotyped donors of the cohort, an average of roughly 250,000 unique TCR beta nucleotide sequences per donor were sequenced, and 15% to 20% of those sequences were non-productive.

Library method: the immunoSEQ multiplex PCR assay. The multiplex PCR relied on a mix of 60 forward primers for TCR Vbeta segments and 13 reverse primers for TCR Jbeta segments. Amplification of the CDR3 region of rearranged TCR beta genes was performed with a multiplex PCR assay on genomic DNA. The Illumina HiSeq System was used to sequence the amplified TCR beta libraries as 87-base-pair reads. For the original study's pipeline: A later analysis tallied around 82 million unique TCR beta chains across the approximately 670 repertoires, and some 10 million of those chains were shared by two or more donors. Raw reads were error-corrected and collapsed into unique sequences with a nearest-neighbor algorithm that merged closely related sequences to remove PCR and sequencing errors. V, D and J gene segments were assigned by aligning CDR3 sequences to IMGT reference sequences. For a sequence to be retained, a match of at least six nucleotides to both a V gene segment and a J gene segment was required. A rearrangement was called productive if the CDR3 had no stop codons and remained in frame with V and J, and every other rearrangement was called non-productive. CDR3 was defined according to IMGT convention as the region running from the second conserved V-encoded cysteine to the conserved J-encoded phenylalanine. In an earlier analysis of 550 to 650 of the donors, sequences lacking an unambiguous match to a single V gene segment were excluded. In an earlier analysis of roughly 600 of the donors, a V segment was called functional when productive rearrangements were above 56.7%, and segregating when the standard deviation between donors exceeded 5%. A statistical classification framework was built to diagnose cytomegalovirus status from the catalog of TCR beta chain sequences. A later analysis assigned V and J genes by comparing TCR nucleotide sequences with IMGT/GENE-DB human TR gene sequences. In a later analysis, CDR3 sequences and most-parsimonious VDJ recombination scenarios were assigned using the TCRdist pipeline. In a later analysis, each TCR beta chain was defined by its CDR3 amino acid sequence together with its V-gene family, and reads without a unique V-gene family were excluded. As a way to deal with suspected cross-contamination and a sequencing artifact, a later analysis dropped hundreds of nucleotide sequences that were highly shared and had low generation probability. For each public chain, a later analysis derived a clonal expansion index from normalized ranks of inferred template counts within each repertoire. Generation probabilities in a later analysis came from a VDJ recombination model fitted to out-of-frame rearrangements, and those results were checked against IGoR. A later analysis scored TCR-TCR, TCR-HLA and TCR-CMV co-occurrence with hypergeometric tests, applying a repertoire-size bias correction to TCR pairs. To estimate false discovery rates, a later analysis permuted the HLA or CMV assignments 20 times. A later analysis grouped co-occurring TCRs with DBSCAN, adding TCRdist sequence similarity when clustering within HLA-allele-positive subsets. For co-occurrence clustering, repertoires with fewer than 30,000 or more than 120,000 public chains were excluded, along with roughly 5 repertoires with anomalous nucleotide sharing. TCRdb took over this immuneACCESS table, retaining in-frame rearrangements with V and J assigned. Such tables are incomplete; in checked studies, under half of the missing clones stem from an unresolved V gene, and the remainder is unexplained. The DNA was the basis for D and trimming; V, J and clone size are from that table. The sample table lists about 160,000 clones, around 64% of them with a count of one. Of the sample, about 2.7% is held by the ten largest clones.

What the study reported, not specific to this receptor: Specific HLA alleles were associated with 15,000 to 20,000 TCR beta sequences at a false discovery rate of 0.05 in a later analysis. Roughly 15 rarely observed V segments, including chromosome 9 orphons, were excluded from the earlier analysis of about 600 of the donors because counts were too low. It was suggested by the authors that the approach could potentially be generalized to other disease states and immunological phenotypes. According to a later genetic analysis, donors in an Asian-associated ancestry cluster had fewer N-insertions in productive TCRs than the approximately 630-donor mean. In a later genetic analysis, a missense DCLRE1C variant was associated with V-gene and J-gene trimming of TCR beta chains, and the association was replicated in an independent cohort. Most TCR sequences were observed very rarely across donors, whereas some public TCRs were present in many individuals. Assigning TCR associations to individual alleles was difficult when HLA alleles, especially DR and DQ, strongly co-occurred. Broadly in line with IMGT annotations, most TCR beta V segments showed up in productive rearrangements about 90% or about 30% of the time in an earlier analysis of roughly 590 of the donors. This cohort had only TCR beta chains sequenced, and the lack of alpha or paired-chain data limited which features could be detected. Three of the identified cytomegalovirus-associated TCR beta chains were confirmed in vitro to be specific for cytomegalovirus antigens. Most CMV-associated TCR beta chains appeared to be HLA-restricted in a later analysis, and the HLA associations seemed to be driven largely by CMV exposure. The presence/absence analyses assumed that sequencing depth was roughly uniform across donors, and that assumption may not be true. According to a later analysis, TCR association rates differed among HLA loci, with DRB1 alleles showing the most associated TCRs and HLA-C alleles showing the fewest. In a later analysis, HLA-associated TCR beta chains were found to be more clonally expanded and to have lower generation probabilities than equally common non-associated chains. The only immune exposure information available for the cohort was CMV serostatus. The 87-base-pair reads could not distinguish some IMGT-functional V segments, including TRBV6-2 and TRBV6-3, so those segments were excluded. A later analysis reported that several top co-occurrence clusters appeared linked to parvovirus B19, influenza, CMV and Epstein-Barr virus. In the study, about 150 TCR beta chains were listed as associated with cytomegalovirus. A further reported finding was that TCR beta sequences accurately predicted the HLA-A and HLA-B alleles for most subjects in the first cohort. A cluster of highly shared sequence variants was judged likely to be a technical artifact of the sequencing pipeline. Because HLA typing was unavailable for some donors at each locus, only the typed subset was used in association tests. Correlated functional status among segregating V segments might reflect linkage disequilibrium, but an unknown experimental factor could not be ruled out. The classifier was reported to diagnose cytomegalovirus status with high specificity and sensitivity in both the original and validation cohorts.

V ends up 4 bases short and J 4 bases short, with an unmatched junction base count of 2. The CDR3 numbers 14 residues from cysteine through phenylalanine. Only CDR3 DNA remains: 42 bases, in frame from the first base. In the germline V gene, CDR1 corresponds to SGHTA and CDR2 to FQGNSA. The sequence derives from a woman aged 25 to 39 in good health and CMV-seronegative. The sample consisted of PBMCs. The chain was built from TRBV7-2 and TRBJ2-3, with 10 junctional bases fitting TRBD2. The CDR3 protein is CASSSSGSPDTQYF. The DNA sequence is given as TGTGCCAGCAGCTCTAGCGGGAGCCCAGATACGCAGTATTTT. Extended through the reference TRBV7-2 and TRBJ2-3 proteins, this CDR3 yields the full variable domain: GAGVSQSPSNKVTEKGKDVELRCDPISGHTALYWYRQSLGQGLEFLIYFQGNSAPDKSGLPSDRFSAERTGGSVSTLTIQRTQQEDSAVYLCASSSSGSPDTQYFGPGTRLTVL.